The TCR beta chain under discussion was sequenced for a study of blood T cell repertoires in COVID-19. In the authors' workflow: Amplification of reference gene primers provided the estimated nucleated cell counts. The table came from immunoSEQ multiplex PCR; TCRdb's copy has only in-frame clones and leaves some out. D and trimming come from the DNA, and the V and J calls and clone size come from that table. The table shows a few hundred thousand clones, with around 85% occurring only once. CDR3 length: 16 residues. The germline V gene has CDR1 SGHTA and CDR2 FQGNSA. Trimming pared 0 bases from V and 2 bases from J, leaving 12 bases between. Two consecutive negative NP/OP PCR tests, clearance, or resolved symptoms defined Cohort 3 recovery.

The sample comprised PBMCs or T cells enriched from blood (not recorded which). The clonotype comes from a woman in her twenties or thirties who had recovered from COVID-19. This chain connects TRBV7-2 to TRBJ2-3, with D possibly being TRBD2 (6 bases). CDR3 in DNA: TGTGCCAGCAGCTTAGCGACGGGACTGGCCACAGATACGCAGTATTTT. Protein sequence: CASSLATGLATDTQYF.